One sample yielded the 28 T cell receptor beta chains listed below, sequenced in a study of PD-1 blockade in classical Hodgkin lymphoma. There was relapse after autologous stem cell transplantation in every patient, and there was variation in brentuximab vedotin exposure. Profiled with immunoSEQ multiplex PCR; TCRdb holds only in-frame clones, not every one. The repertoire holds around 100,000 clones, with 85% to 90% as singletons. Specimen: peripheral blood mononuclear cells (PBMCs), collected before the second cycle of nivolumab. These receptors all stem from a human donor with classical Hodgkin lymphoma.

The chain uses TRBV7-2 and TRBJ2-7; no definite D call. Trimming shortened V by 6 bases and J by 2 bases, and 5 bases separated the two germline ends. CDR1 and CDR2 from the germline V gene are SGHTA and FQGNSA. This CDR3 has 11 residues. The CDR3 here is CASSFTYEQYF. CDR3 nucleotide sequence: TGTGCCAGCAGTTTTACCTACGAGCAGTACTTC.

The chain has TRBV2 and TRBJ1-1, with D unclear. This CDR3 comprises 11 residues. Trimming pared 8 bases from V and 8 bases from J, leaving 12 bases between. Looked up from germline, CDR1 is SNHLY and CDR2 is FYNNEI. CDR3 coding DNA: TGTGCCAGCTCTGAGGTGAGCGAAGCTTTCTTT. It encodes CASSEVSEAFF.

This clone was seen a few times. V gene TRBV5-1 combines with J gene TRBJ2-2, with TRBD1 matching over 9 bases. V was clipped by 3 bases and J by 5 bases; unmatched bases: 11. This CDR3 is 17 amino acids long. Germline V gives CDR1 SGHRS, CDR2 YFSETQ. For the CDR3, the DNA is TGCGCCAGCAGCTACCGGCCGGGACAGGGAGGAACCGGGGAGCTGTTTTTT. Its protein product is CASSYRPGQGGTGELFF. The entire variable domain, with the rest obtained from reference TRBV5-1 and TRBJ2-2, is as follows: KAGVTQTPRYLIKTRGQQVTLSCSPISGHRSVSWYQQTPGQGLQFLFEYFSETQRNKGNFPGRFSGRQFSNSRSEMNVSTLELGDSALYLCASSYRPGQGGTGELFFGEGSRLTVL.

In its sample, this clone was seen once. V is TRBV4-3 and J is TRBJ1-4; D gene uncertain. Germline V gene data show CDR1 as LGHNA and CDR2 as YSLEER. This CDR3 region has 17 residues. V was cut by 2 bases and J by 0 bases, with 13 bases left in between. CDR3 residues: CASSQLVYPATNEKLFF. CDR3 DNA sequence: TGCGCCAGCAGCCAATTGGTATACCCGGCAACTAATGAAAAACTGTTTTTT.

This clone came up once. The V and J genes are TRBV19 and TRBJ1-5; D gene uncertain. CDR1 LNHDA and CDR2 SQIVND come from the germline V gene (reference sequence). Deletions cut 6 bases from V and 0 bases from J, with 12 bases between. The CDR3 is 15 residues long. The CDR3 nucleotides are TGTGCCAGTAGGTCCCGGAGCAATAGCAATCAGCCCCAGCATTTT. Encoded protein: CASRSRSNSNQPQHF.

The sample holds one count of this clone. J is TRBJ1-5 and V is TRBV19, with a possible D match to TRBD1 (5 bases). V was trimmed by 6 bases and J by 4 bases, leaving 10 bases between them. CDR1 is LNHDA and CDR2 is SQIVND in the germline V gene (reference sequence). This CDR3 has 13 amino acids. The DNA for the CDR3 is TGTGCCAGTAGCGGGACTGATAATCAGCCCCAGCATTTT. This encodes CASSGTDNQPQHF.

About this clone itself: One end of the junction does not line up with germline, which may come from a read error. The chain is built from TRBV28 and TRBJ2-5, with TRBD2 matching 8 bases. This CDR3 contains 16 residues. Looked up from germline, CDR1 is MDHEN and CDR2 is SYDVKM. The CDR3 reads CASSTNQAGGRETQYF. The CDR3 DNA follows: TGTGCTAGCAGTACCAACCAGGCGGGGGGCAGGGAGACCCAGTACTTC.

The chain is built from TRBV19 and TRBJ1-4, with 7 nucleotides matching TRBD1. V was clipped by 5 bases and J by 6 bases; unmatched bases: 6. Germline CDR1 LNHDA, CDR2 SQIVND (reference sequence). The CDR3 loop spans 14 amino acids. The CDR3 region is CASSSQGGDEKLFF. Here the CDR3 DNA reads TGTGCCAGTAGTTCCCAGGGGGGAGATGAAAAACTGTTTTTT.

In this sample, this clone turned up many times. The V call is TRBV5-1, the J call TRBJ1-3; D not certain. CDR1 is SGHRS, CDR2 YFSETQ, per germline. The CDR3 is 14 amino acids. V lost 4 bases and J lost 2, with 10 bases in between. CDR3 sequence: CASSDAGAGNTIYF. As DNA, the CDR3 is TGCGCCAGCAGCGATGCGGGAGCTGGAAACACCATATATTTT.

This CDR3 is CASSLAHSINEQFF. DNA of the CDR3: TGTGCCAGCAGCTTAGCGCACTCTATCAATGAGCAGTTCTTC. The chain links TRBV7-9 to TRBJ2-1; D is undetermined. The CDR3 spans 14 residues. Germline V gene data show CDR1 as SEHNR and CDR2 as FQNEAQ (reference sequence). With 0 bases removed from V and 6 bases from J, the gap between germline ends came to 9 bases.

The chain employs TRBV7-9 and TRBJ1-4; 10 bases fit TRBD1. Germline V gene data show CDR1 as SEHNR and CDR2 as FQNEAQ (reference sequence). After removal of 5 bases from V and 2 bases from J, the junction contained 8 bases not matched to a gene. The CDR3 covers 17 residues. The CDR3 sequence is CASSTRDRGYTNEKLFF. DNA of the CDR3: TGTGCCAGCAGCACCCGGGACAGGGGATATACTAATGAAAAACTGTTTTTT.

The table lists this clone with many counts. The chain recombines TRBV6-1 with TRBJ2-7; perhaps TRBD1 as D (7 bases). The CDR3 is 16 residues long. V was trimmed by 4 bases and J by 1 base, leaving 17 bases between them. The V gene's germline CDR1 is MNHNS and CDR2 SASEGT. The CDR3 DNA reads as TGTGCCAGCAGTGGGGGGGACAGCAGATGGTCCTACGAGCAGTACTTC. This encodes CASSGGDSRWSYEQYF.

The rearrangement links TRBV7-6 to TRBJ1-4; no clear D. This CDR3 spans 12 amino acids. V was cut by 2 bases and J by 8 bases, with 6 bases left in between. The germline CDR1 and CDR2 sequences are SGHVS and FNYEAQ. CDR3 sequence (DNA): TGTGCCAGCAGCTTACTGGGGGAAAAACTGTTTTTT. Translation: CASSLLGEKLFF.

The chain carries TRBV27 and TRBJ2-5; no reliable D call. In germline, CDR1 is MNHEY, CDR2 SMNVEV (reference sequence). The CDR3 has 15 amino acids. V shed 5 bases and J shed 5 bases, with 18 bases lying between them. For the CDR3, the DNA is TGTGCCAGCAGTCAAGAAGCCTGGGGTTTTGAGACCCAGTACTTC. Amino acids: CASSQEAWGFETQYF.

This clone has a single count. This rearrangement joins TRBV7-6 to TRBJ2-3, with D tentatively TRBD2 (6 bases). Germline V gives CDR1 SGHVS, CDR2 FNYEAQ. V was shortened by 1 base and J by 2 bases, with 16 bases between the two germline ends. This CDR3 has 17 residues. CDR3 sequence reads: CASSLVYAGPNTDTQYF. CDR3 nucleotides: TGTGCCAGCAGCTTAGTATATGCGGGGCCAAACACAGATACGCAGTATTTT.

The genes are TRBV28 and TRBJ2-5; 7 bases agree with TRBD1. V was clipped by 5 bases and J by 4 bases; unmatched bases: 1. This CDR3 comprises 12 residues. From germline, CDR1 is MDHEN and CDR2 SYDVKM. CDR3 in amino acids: CASSKGAETQYF. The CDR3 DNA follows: TGTGCCAGCAGTAAGGGGGCAGAGACCCAGTACTTC.

The CDR3 region is CASSPGGPAYNEQFF. The CDR3 DNA reads TGTGCCAGCAGCCCGGGGGGGCCTGCCTACAATGAGCAGTTCTTC. The chain joins TRBV7-2 to TRBJ2-1; TRBD2 matches 8 bases. The length of the CDR3 is 15 residues. V lost 5 bases, J lost 2 bases, and 5 bases stayed unmatched. Germline V gene lookup returns CDR1 SGHTA and CDR2 FQGNSA.

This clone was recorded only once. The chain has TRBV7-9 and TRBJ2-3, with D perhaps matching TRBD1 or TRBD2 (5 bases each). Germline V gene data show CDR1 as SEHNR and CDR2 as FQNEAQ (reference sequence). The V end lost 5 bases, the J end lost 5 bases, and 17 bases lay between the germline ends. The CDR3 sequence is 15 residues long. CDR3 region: CASSPTGGEGDTQYF. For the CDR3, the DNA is TGTGCCAGCAGCCCAACTGGGGGAGAGGGAGATACGCAGTATTTT.

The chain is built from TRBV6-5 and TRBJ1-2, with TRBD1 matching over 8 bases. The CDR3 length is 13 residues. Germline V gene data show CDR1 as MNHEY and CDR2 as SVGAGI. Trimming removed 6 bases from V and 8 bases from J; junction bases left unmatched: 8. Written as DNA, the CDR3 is TGTGCCAGCAGGTTGGACAGGGCACGGGGCTACACCTTC. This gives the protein CASRLDRARGYTF.

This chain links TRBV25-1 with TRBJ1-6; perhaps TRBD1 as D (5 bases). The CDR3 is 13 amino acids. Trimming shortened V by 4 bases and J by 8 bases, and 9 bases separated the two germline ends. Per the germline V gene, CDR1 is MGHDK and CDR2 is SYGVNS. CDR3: CASSVQGHSPLHF. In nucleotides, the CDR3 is TGTGCCAGCAGTGTTCAGGGTCATTCACCCCTCCACTTT. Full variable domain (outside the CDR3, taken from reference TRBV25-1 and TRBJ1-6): EADIYQTPRYLVIGTGKKITLECSQTMGHDKMYWYQQDPGMELHLIHYSYGVNSTEKGDLSSESTVSRIRTEHFPLTLESARPSHTSQYLCASSVQGHSPLHFGNGTRLTVT.

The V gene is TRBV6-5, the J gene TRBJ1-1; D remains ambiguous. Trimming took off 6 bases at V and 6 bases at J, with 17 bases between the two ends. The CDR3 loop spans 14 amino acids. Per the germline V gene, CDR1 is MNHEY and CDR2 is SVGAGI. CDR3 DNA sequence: TGTGCCAGCAGACTAATGGGCGGAGGCGCTGAAGCTTTCTTT. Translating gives CASRLMGGGAEAFF.

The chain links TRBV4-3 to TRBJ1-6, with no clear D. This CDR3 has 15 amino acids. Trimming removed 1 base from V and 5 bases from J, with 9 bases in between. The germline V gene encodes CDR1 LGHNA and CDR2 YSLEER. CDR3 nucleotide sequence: TGCGCCAGCAGCCAAGTAGATCAGGATAATTCACCCCTCCACTTT. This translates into CASSQVDQDNSPLHF.

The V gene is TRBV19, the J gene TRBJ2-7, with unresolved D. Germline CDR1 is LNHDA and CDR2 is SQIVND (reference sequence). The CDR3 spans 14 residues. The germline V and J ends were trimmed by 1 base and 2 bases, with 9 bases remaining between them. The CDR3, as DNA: TGTGCCAGTAGTATAGGGCAGTCCCCCTACGAGCAGTACTTC. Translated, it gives CASSIGQSPYEQYF.

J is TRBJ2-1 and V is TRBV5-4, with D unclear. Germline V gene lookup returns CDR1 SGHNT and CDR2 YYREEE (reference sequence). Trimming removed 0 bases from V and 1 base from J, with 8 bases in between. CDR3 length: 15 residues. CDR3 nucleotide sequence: TGTGCCAGCAGCTTGGATTGGGATTCCTACAATGAGCAGTTCTTC. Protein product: CASSLDWDSYNEQFF.

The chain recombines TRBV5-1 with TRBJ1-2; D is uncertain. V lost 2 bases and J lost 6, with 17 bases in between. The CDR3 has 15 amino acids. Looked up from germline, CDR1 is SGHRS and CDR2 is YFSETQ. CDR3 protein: CASSLTTGPQDGYTF. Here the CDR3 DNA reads TGCGCCAGCAGCTTAACCACCGGGCCCCAGGATGGCTACACCTTC.

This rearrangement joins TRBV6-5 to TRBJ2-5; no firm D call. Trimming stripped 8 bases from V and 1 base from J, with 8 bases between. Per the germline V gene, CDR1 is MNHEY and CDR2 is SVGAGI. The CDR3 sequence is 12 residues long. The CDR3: CASGRLQETQYF. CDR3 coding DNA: TGTGCCAGCGGTAGGCTCCAAGAGACCCAGTACTTC.

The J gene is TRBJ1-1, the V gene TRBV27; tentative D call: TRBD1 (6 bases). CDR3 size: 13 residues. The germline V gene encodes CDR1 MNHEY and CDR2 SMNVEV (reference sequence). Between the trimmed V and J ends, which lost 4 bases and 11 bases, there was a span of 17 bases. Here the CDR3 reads CASSWTQGFVAFF. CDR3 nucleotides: TGTGCCAGCAGTTGGACACAGGGTTTTGTGGCTTTCTTT.

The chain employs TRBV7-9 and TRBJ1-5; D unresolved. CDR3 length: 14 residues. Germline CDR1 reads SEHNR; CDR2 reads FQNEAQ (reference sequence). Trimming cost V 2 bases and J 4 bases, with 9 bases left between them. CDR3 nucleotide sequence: TGTGCCAGCAGCTTAAACATAGGGAATCAGCCCCAGCATTTT. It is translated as CASSLNIGNQPQHF.